This TCR beta chain was retrieved from a study of T-cell reconstitution after alpha-beta-depleted transplantation in children. J lost 8 bases, V lost 1 base, and 5 bases had no gene match. Germline CDR1 reads SGHTA; CDR2 reads FQGNSA. CDR3 length equals 16 residues. The library targeted TCRbeta and was prepared with unique molecular identifiers. MiXCR was run by TCRdb on the PCR reads, yielding one entry per CDR3 protein. The table lists about 980,000 distinct CDR3 sequences, 25% to 30% of them singletons. In regard to this clonotype: The antigen remains unidentified.

Whole-study findings and limits: Reportedly, only several hundred clones from non-depleted graft cells drove alpha-beta T-cell counts at about two months. T-cell counts and diversity at one year following transplant were attributed mainly to newly produced T cells. TCRbeta diversity was high at day 60 in some patients (a result of surviving recipient T cells and thymic progenitors).

The chain employs TRBV7-2 and TRBJ2-3; 14 positions agree with TRBD2. This specimen consisted of PBMCs, mostly from graft donor cells, obtained 360 days after TCRalphabeta/CD19-depleted stem cell transplant. The sequence was collected from a boy under two years old who had a stem cell transplant for SCID, so the T cells may come from the graft donor. The CDR3 here is CASSLVKGLAGVTQYF. CDR3 sequence (DNA): TGTGCCAGCAGCTTAGTGAAGGGACTAGCGGGGGTTACGCAGTATTTT.